This section outlines one TCR beta chain sequence together with its context. There are 17 residues in the CDR3. V shed 5 bases and J 0 bases; nucleotides not matched to a gene: 11. Germline CDR1 SGHTA, CDR2 FQGNSA. Random hexamers were used to reverse transcribe roughly 0.5 to 1 ug of RNA. One entry per CDR3 protein, called by TCRdb with MiXCR from the immunoSEQ multiplex PCR reads. The data contain about 210,000 distinct CDR3 sequences, over 90% of them seen just once; the ten biggest clones take up around 0.15%. The data were taken from a study of CD8 T cells in Susac syndrome. The V gene is TRBV7-2, the J gene TRBJ2-3; 7 bases align to TRBD2. This clonotype originated in a human donor with Susac syndrome. Specimen: CD4+ T cells from PBMCs. The CDR3 DNA follows: TGTGCCAGCAGCCCCATAGCGGCGGGAGCTAGCACAGATACGCAGTATTTT. Its translation is CASSPIAAGASTDTQYF.